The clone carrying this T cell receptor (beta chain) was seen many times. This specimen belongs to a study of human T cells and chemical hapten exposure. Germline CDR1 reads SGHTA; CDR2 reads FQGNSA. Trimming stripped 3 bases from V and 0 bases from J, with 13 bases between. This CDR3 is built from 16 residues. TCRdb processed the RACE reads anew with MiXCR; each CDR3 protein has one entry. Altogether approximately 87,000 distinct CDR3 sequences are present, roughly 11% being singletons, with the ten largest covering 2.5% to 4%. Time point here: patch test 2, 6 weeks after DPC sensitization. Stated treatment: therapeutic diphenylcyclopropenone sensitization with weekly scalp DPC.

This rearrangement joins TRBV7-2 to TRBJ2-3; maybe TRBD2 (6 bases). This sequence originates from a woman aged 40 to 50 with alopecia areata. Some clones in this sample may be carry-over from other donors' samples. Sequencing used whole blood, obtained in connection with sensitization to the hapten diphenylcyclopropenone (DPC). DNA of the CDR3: TGTGCCAGCAGCTTCCGGGGGAGATCTAGCACAGATACGCAGTATTTT. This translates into CASSFRGRSSTDTQYF. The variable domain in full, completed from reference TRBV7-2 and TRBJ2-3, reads GAGVSQSPSNKVTEKGKDVELRCDPISGHTALYWYRQSLGQGLEFLIYFQGNSAPDKSGLPSDRFSAERTGGSVSTLTIQRTQQEDSAVYLCASSFRGRSSTDTQYFGPGTRLTVL.